Listed below are T cell receptor beta chains from one sample, sequenced in a study of neoadjuvant nivolumab and ipilimumab in lung cancer. Data came from immunoSEQ multiplex PCR; TCRdb stores just in-frame clones and leaves some out. The profile covers over 20,000 clones, with roughly four fifths appearing a single time and about 9.4% taken by the ten largest. The input for sequencing was tumor tissue, taken after neoadjuvant nivolumab, alone or with ipilimumab, at or shortly before surgery. Receptors originate from an adult with non-small cell lung cancer. CDR3s leave out the opening cysteine and the closing phenylalanine or tryptophan. Fields, in order: V gene, D gene, J gene, CDR3 protein. The D gene is left open where the match is weak.

>TRBV11-3|NA|TRBJ2-1
ASSVGQGRASGYNEQF
>TRBV18|NA|TRBJ2-1
ASSPTGSSHNEQF
>TRBV5-1|TRBD2|TRBJ2-7
ASSPGASGSVYEQY
>TRBV5-4|NA|TRBJ2-6
ASSLSVPDSRANVLT
>TRBV30|NA|TRBJ1-4
AWSVQVYRDEKLF
>TRBV18|NA|TRBJ1-2
ASSPQTFYGYT
>TRBV4-2|NA|TRBJ2-3
ASSPGEETPSTDTQY
>TRBV11-2|NA|TRBJ2-1
ASSPRNEQF
>TRBV5-1|TRBD1|TRBJ1-4
ASSLTGATNEKLF
>TRBV20-1|NA|TRBJ2-7
SVLTGNEQY
>TRBV10-2|NA|TRBJ1-5
ASSPDRNRGVNQPQH
>TRBV30|NA|TRBJ1-1
AWSVTANTEAF
>TRBV7-2|NA|TRBJ2-1
ASSLRRVFDEQF
>TRBV30|NA|TRBJ2-3
AWTSGTDTQY
>TRBV18|TRBD1|TRBJ1-1
ASSSTGGTEAF
>TRBV11-3|NA|TRBJ2-2
ASSSQGGGLTGELF
>TRBV10-1|NA|TRBJ2-5
ASSDSTISSQY
>TRBV28|NA|TRBJ1-5
ASRPQVDNQPQH
>TRBV11-2|TRBD1|TRBJ1-2
ASSPQGAGGYT
>TRBV6-5|TRBD2|TRBJ2-7
ASSPGGTSYEQY
>TRBV11-3|NA|TRBJ2-7
ASSRVGEQY
>TRBV7-9|TRBD2|TRBJ2-1
ASSWTSGNNEQF
>TRBV30|NA|TRBJ1-1
AWNHFWGTEAF
>TRBV2|NA|TRBJ2-2
ASSEGGNTGELF
>TRBV29-1|TRBD1|TRBJ2-5
SVESGTGARETQY
>TRBV7-8|NA|TRBJ2-3
ASSSGRQNTDTQY
>TRBV10-1|NA|TRBJ2-5
ASSEGPTGETQY